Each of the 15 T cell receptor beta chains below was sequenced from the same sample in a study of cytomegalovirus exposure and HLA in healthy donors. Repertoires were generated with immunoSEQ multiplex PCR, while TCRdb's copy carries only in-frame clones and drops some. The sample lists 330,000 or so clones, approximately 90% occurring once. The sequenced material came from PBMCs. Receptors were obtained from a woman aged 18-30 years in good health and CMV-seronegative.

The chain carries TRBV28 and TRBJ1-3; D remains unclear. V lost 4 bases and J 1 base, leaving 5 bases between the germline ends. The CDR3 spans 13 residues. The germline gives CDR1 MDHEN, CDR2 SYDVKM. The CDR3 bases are TGTGCCAGCAGTTCCCTATCTGGAAACACCATATATTTT. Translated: CASSSLSGNTIYF. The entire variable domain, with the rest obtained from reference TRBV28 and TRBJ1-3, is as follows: DVKVTQSSRYLVKRTGEKVFLECVQDMDHENMFWYRQDPGLGLRLIYFSYDVKMKEKGDIPEGYSVSREKKERFSLILESASTNQTSMYLCASSSLSGNTIYFGEGSWLTVV.

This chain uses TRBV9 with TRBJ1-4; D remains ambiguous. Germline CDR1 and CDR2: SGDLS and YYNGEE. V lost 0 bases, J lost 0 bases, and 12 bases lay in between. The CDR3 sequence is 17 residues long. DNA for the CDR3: TGTGCCAGCAGCGTAGGGGCAGGCAGCCCAACTAATGAAAAACTGTTTTTT. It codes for CASSVGAGSPTNEKLFF.

The chain's CDR3 is CASSYGTSGTYEQYF. The CDR3 DNA reads as TGTGCCAGCAGTTACGGGACTAGCGGGACCTACGAGCAGTACTTC. V gene TRBV6-5 combines with J gene TRBJ2-7, with 13 bases fitting TRBD2. CDR3 size: 15 residues. V gave up 2 bases and J gave up 2 bases; unmatched junction bases: 0. The germline CDR1 and CDR2 sequences are MNHEY and SVGAGI.

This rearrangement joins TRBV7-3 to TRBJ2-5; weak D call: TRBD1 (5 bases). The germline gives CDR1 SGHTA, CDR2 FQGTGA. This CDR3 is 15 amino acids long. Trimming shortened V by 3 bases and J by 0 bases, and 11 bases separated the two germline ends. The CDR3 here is CASSFRTGHQETQYF. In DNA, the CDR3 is TGTGCCAGCAGCTTTCGAACAGGCCACCAAGAGACCCAGTACTTC.

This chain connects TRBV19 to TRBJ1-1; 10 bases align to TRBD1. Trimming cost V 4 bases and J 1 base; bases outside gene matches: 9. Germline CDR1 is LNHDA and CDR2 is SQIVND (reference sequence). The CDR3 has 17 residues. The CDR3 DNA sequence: TGTGCCAGTAGTACGGTCCCGGGACAGGGGCCGAACACTGAAGCTTTCTTT. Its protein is CASSTVPGQGPNTEAFF.

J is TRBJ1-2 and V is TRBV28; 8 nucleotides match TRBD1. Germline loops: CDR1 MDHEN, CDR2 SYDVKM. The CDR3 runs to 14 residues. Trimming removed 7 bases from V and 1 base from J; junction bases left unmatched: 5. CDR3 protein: CASTLDRVNYGYTF. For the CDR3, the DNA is TGTGCCAGCACCCTGGACAGGGTTAACTATGGCTACACCTTC.

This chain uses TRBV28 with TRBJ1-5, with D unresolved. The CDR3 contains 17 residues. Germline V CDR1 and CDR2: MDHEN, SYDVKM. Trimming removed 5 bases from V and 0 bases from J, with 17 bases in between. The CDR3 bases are TGTGCCAGCAGTGATGAGATCGGAGTCTATAGCAATCAGCCCCAGCATTTT. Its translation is CASSDEIGVYSNQPQHF.

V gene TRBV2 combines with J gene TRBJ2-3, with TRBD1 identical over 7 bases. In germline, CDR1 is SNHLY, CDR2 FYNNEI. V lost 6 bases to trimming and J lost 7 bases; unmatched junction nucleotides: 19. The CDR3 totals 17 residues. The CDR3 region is CASSPGRTGVGRNTQYF. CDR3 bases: TGTGCCAGCAGCCCCGGCCGCACAGGGGTGGGACGTAATACGCAGTATTTT.

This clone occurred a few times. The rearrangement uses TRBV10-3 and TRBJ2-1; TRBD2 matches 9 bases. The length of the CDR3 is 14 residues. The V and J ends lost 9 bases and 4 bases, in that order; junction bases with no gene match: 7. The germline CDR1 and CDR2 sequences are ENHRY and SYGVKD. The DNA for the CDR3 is TGTGCCATTCTCGGGACTAGCAGTTACAATGAGCAGTTCTTC. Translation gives CAILGTSSYNEQFF.

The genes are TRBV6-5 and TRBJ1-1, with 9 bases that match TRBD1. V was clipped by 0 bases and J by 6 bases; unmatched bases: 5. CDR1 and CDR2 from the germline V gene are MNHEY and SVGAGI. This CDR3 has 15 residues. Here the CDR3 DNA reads TGTGCCAGCAGTTACTCAGGGACAGGGTTCGCTGAAGCTTTCTTT. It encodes CASSYSGTGFAEAFF.

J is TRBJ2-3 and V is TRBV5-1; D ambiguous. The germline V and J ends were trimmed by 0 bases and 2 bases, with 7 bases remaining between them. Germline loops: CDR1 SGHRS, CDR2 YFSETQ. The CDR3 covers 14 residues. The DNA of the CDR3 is TGCGCCAGCAGCTTGGGGTGGGCCACAGATACGCAGTATTTT. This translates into CASSLGWATDTQYF.

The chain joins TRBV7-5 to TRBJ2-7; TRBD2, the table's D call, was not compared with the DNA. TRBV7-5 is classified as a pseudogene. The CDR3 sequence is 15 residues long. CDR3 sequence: CVRNFWRLSSYEQYF. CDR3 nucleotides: TGTGTCAGAAACTTCTGGCGGCTGAGCTCCTACGAGCAGTACTTC.

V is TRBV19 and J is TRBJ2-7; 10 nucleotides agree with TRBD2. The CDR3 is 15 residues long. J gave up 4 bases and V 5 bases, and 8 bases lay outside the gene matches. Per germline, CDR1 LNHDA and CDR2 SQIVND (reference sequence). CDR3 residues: CASSSVAGGFYEQYF. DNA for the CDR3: TGTGCCAGTAGTTCCGTAGCGGGAGGCTTTTACGAGCAGTACTTC.

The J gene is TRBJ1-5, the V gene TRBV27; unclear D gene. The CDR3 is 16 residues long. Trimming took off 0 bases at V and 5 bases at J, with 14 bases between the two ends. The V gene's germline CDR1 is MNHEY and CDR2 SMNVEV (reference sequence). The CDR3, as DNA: TGTGCCAGCAGTTTATCTAGGCGGCAGCCGCATCAGCCCCAGCATTTT. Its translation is CASSLSRRQPHQPQHF.

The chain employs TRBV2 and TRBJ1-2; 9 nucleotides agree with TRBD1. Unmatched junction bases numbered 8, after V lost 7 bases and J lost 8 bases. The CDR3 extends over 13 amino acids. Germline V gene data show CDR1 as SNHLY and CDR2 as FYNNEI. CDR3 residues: CASKTGGMGGYTF. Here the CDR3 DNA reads TGTGCCAGCAAGACAGGGGGAATGGGCGGCTACACCTTC.